Reported below is one T cell receptor (beta chain). Using its own MiXCR run on the 5' RACE reads, TCRdb lists one record per CDR3 protein. The table lists about 64,000 distinct CDR3 sequences, around 4.6% of them singletons. Germline V gene data show CDR1 as GTSNPN and CDR2 as SVGIG (reference sequence). This CDR3 spans 11 amino acids. The data originate from a study of early T cells in non-severe SARS-CoV-2 infection. The sequencing sample was made of whole blood. The V gene is TRBV30, the J gene TRBJ1-2; no firm D call. This receptor was identified in an adult who was a healthcare worker with PCR-confirmed SARS-CoV-2 infection or an uninfected control (not recorded which). This CDR3 reads CVGRVMDGYTF. CDR3 nucleotides: TGTGTGGGCCGAGTGATGGACGGCTACACCTTC.